What follows is one TCR beta chain and its context. Its antigen is unidentified. The memory fraction was CD4+CD45RO+CD25- cells. TCRdb used MiXCR to reprocess the 5' RACE reads, holding one entry per CDR3 protein. This sample carries about 43,000 distinct CDR3 sequences, about 29% of them seen once, and the ten largest clones take roughly 4%. Study results and limitations: Tumor Tregs overlapped most with tumor, then blood, naive CD4+ cells.

CDR1 and CDR2 (germline): SEHNR, FQNEAQ (reference sequence). CDR3 length equals 14 residues. Trimming stripped 6 bases from V and 2 bases from J, with 13 bases between. This TCR was sampled from a female donor with breast cancer. The V call is TRBV7-9, the J call TRBJ2-5; the D is unclear. Sequencing was done on a sample of memory CD4+ T cells sorted from a lymph node. Subset reported: memory CD4+ T cells, CD4+CD45RO+CD25-. The CDR3, as DNA: TGTGCCAGCAGTCGGGCCGCGGCTCAAGAGACCCAGTACTTC. Translation gives CASSRAAAQETQYF.